This T cell receptor beta chain was captured by sequencing in a study of blood T cell repertoires in COVID-19. Study-wide context: Samples representing acute and convalescent COVID-19 were sourced from the United States, Italy and Spain. From T cells, B-cell-depleted T cells, or PBMCs came the material, which was cDNA or gDNA.

Deletions cut 1 base from V and 2 bases from J, with 6 bases between. Looked up from germline, CDR1 is SGHVS and CDR2 is FNYEAQ. This CDR3 has 15 amino acids. Sequenced by immunoSEQ multiplex PCR; TCRdb stores in-frame clones only, minus some. The sample lists over 300,000 clones; roughly 86% were seen once. The J gene is TRBJ2-6, the V gene TRBV7-6; D possibly corresponds to TRBD1 (5 bases). This clonotype was obtained from a woman aged 50 to 65 with acute or convalescent COVID-19. What was sequenced was peripheral blood. The DNA of the CDR3 is TGTGCCAGCAGCTTAGTAGGGGCTGGGGCCAACGTCCTGACTTTC. Translated: CASSLVGAGANVLTF.